Sequencing of this T cell receptor beta chain was carried out in a study of CD8+CD57+ T cells in acquired aplastic anemia. Genomic DNA constituted the template upon which TCR beta VDJ and CDR3 profiling was performed. Each CDR3 protein gets one entry after TCRdb re-called the reads with MiXCR. The table records about 190,000 distinct CDR3 sequences, around three fifths of them present only once. This clonotype has ten or more counts. Germline lookup yields CDR1 SGHDT and CDR2 YYEEEE. With V trimmed by 0 bases and J by 4 bases, 4 bases remained unmatched. The CDR3 is 15 residues long. The receptor comes from a human donor with severe aplastic anemia or a healthy control (not recorded which). Sample: sorted CD4+, CD8+, or CD8+CD57+ T cells (not recorded which) from PBMCs. The chain uses TRBV5-6 and TRBJ1-5; 7 bases map to TRBD1. CDR3 protein: CASSLGTGANQPQHF. CDR3 nucleotide sequence: TGTGCCAGCAGCTTGGGGACAGGTGCTAATCAGCCCCAGCATTTT.